This TCR beta chain originates from a study of blood T cell repertoires in COVID-19. Overall study context: The samples span acute and convalescent COVID-19 from the United States, Italy and Spain. Sources were T cells, B-cell-depleted T cells, or PBMCs; the material itself was cDNA or gDNA.

V lost 0 bases and J lost 4, with 12 bases in between. This CDR3 is 15 amino acids long. CDR1 and CDR2 from the germline V gene are SGHKS and YYEKEE (reference sequence). Original handling: Amplification of reference gene primers provided the estimated nucleated cell counts. Profiled with immunoSEQ multiplex PCR; TCRdb holds only in-frame clones, not every one. V and J calls and clone size are those listed in that table; D and trimming were worked out from the DNA. The repertoire holds about 48,000 clones, with approximately 86% as singletons. This TCR came from a woman aged 80 or over with acute or convalescent COVID-19. Material: peripheral blood. The chain is built from TRBV5-5 and TRBJ2-3, with D tentatively TRBD2 (6 bases). The DNA of the CDR3 is TGTGCCAGCAGCTTGGCGGGAGAAAGAGCAGATACGCAGTATTTT. Translating gives CASSLAGERADTQYF.